The T cell receptor beta chain under discussion was sequenced for a study of Ad26.COV2.S vaccination and SARS-CoV-2 variants. The overall study: Ad26.COV2.S was injected intramuscularly once or twice, 56 days apart.

This clone was detected once. The treatment here: some 20 received Ad26.COV2.S at low or high dose, single or two shots; five or six received placebo; per-sample allocation not given. Specimens were obtained on day 63 following the first vaccine or placebo injection. It was an adult aged 18-55 years in Boston who was the donor. An Ad26 vector that expressed Wuhan-strain SARS-CoV-2 spike constituted the vaccine. The germline V gene has CDR1 SEHNR and CDR2 FQNEAQ (reference sequence). Trimming cost V 2 bases and J 5 bases, with 6 bases left between them. The CDR3 spans 12 residues. Measured with immunoSEQ multiplex PCR; TCRdb has only the in-frame clones, and not every one. The repertoire consists of about half a million clones, with around 89% occurring once and the leading ten covering about 1.7%.

The sequence derives from a person aged 18-65 years who received the Ad26.COV2.S COVID-19 vaccine or a placebo. Sample: peripheral blood, taken in a trial of Ad26.COV2.S vaccine versus placebo. V gene TRBV7-9 combines with J gene TRBJ1-1; D remains unclear. CDR3 in DNA: TGTGCCAGCAGCTTACCTGGGACTGAAGCTTTCTTT. It specifies CASSLPGTEAFF. Full variable domain (missing parts from reference TRBV7-9 and TRBJ1-1): DTGVSQNPRHKITKRGQNVTFRCDPISEHNRLYWYRQTLGQGPEFLTYFQNEAQLEKSRLLSDRFSAERPKGSFSTLEIQRTEQGDSAMYLCASSLPGTEAFFGQGTRLTVV.